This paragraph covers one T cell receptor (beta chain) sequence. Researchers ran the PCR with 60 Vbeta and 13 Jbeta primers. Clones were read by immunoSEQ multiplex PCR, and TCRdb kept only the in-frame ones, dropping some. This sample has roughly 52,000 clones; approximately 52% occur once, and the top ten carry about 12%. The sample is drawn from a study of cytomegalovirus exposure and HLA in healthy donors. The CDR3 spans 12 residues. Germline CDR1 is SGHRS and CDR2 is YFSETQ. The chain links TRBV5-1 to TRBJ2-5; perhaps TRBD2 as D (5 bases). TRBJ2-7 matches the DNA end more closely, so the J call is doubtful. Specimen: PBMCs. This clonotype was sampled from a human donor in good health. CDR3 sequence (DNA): TGCGCCAGCAGCTTCGAGGGCGGCGAGCAGTACTTC. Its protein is CASSFEGGEQYF.